The next 18 T cell receptor beta chains were all read from a single sample in a study of B cell selection in AIRE deficiency. Sorting defined conventional CD4 T cells as CD4+CD127+. Clones were sequenced by immunoSEQ multiplex PCR, and TCRdb holds only the in-frame ones, with some missing. The table lists some 27,000 clones, just under 97% of them singletons. Sequenced input: CD4+CD127+ conventional T cells sorted from PBMCs. The receptor set was obtained from a human donor in good health.

The V call is TRBV27, the J call TRBJ1-4, with a tentative D call TRBD1 (5 bases). The CDR3 has 18 amino acids. Germline loops: CDR1 MNHEY, CDR2 SMNVEV (reference sequence). Deletions cut 2 bases from V and 5 bases from J, with 21 bases between. This CDR3 is CASSLERGTSLGNEKLFF. The CDR3 nucleotides read TGTGCCAGCAGTTTAGAACGGGGGACGAGTCTTGGAAATGAAAAACTGTTTTTT.

The chain carries TRBV5-4 and TRBJ1-2; D may be TRBD1 (6 bases). The CDR3 totals 17 residues. Trimming took 0 bases from V and 0 from J, leaving 15 bases between them. Per the germline V gene, CDR1 is SGHNT and CDR2 is YYREEE (reference sequence). The DNA of the CDR3 is TGTGCCAGCAGCTTGGCCTGGGGGCCCCTCTCTAACTATGGCTACACCTTC. This encodes CASSLAWGPLSNYGYTF.

This clone was seen only once. The rearrangement joins TRBV7-7 to TRBJ2-2, with a possible D match to TRBD2 (6 bases). The germline CDR1 and CDR2 sequences are SSHAT and FNYEAQ (reference sequence). There are 13 residues in the CDR3. V was shortened by 0 bases and J by 9 bases, with 8 bases between the two germline ends. The chain's CDR3 is CASSLAGGRELFF. The CDR3 DNA follows: TGTGCCAGCAGCTTAGCGGGGGGACGGGAGCTGTTTTTT.

The chain has TRBV7-6 and TRBJ2-5; D gene ambiguous. The CDR3 covers 13 residues. V gave up 1 base and J gave up 1 base, with 4 bases separating them. Per germline, CDR1 SGHVS and CDR2 FNYEAQ. The CDR3 loop reads CASSLVGQETQYF. DNA for the CDR3: TGTGCCAGCAGCTTAGTAGGCCAAGAGACCCAGTACTTC.

The chain is built from TRBV7-9 and TRBJ1-2; D unclear. The CDR3 sequence is 16 residues long. Germline V gives CDR1 SEHNR, CDR2 FQNEAQ (reference sequence). V was clipped by 6 bases and J by 5 bases, with 22 bases between them. CDR3: CASSLSERAYIYGYTF. In DNA form, the CDR3 reads TGTGCCAGCAGTCTAAGTGAGAGAGCTTATATTTATGGCTACACCTTC.

The chain carries TRBV27 and TRBJ2-3, with D perhaps matching TRBD2 (5 bases). This CDR3 has 18 residues. V was trimmed by 6 bases and J by 2 bases, leaving 24 bases between them. The germline CDR1 and CDR2 sequences are MNHEY and SMNVEV (reference sequence). Here the CDR3 reads CASRGELIANTYTDTQYF. The CDR3 DNA reads TGTGCCAGCAGGGGAGAGTTGATCGCCAACACTTACACAGATACGCAGTATTTT.

This chain joins TRBV21-1 and TRBJ2-7; the table names TRBD1, a call not compared with the DNA. TRBV21-1 is noted as a pseudogene. This CDR3 is built from 13 residues. The CDR3 nucleotides read TGTGCCAGCAGAACCAGGGGCCACTACGAGCAGTACTTC. Translation: CASRTRGHYEQYF.

The rearrangement joins TRBV10-3 to TRBJ2-7; 8 bases line up with TRBD1. Unmatched junction bases numbered 10, after V lost 6 bases and J lost 3 bases. Germline V gene lookup returns CDR1 ENHRY and CDR2 SYGVKD. This CDR3 has 15 residues. This CDR3 reads CAIRPGGGVFYEQYF. The CDR3 DNA reads TGTGCCATCAGGCCAGGGGGCGGGGTATTCTACGAGCAGTACTTC.

This clone appeared once. V and J are TRBV2 and TRBJ1-5; tentatively, D is TRBD1 (6 bases). V was pared by 6 bases and J by 2 bases, with 11 bases between. This CDR3 comprises 14 residues. In germline, CDR1 is SNHLY, CDR2 FYNNEI. The CDR3 here is CASRLRTGNQPQHF. In DNA form, the CDR3 reads TGTGCCAGCAGGCTAAGGACAGGCAATCAGCCCCAGCATTTT.

The V and J genes are TRBV9 and TRBJ1-3; no firm D call. The germline CDR1 and CDR2 sequences are SGDLS and YYNGEE. V lost 4 bases, J lost 2 bases, and 10 bases lay in between. This CDR3 comprises 14 residues. The CDR3 sequence: CASSRGETGNTIYF. In DNA, the CDR3 is TGTGCCAGCAGCCGTGGGGAGACTGGAAACACCATATATTTT.

This chain connects TRBV5-6 to TRBJ1-4; D not certain. The CDR3 totals 12 residues. The V and J ends lost 0 bases and 8 bases respectively, with 5 bases between them. Germline assignment: CDR1 SGHDT and CDR2 YYEEEE. The CDR3 DNA is TGTGCCAGCAGCTTGGTCAACGAAAAACTGTTTTTT. As protein: CASSLVNEKLFF.

The V call is TRBV15, the J call TRBJ1-4; D might be TRBD1 (6 bases). Per the germline V gene, CDR1 is LNHNV and CDR2 is YYDKDF (reference sequence). The CDR3 is made up of 17 amino acids. V lost 1 base to trimming and J lost 3 bases, with 15 bases between them. This CDR3 is CATSRGDWQGSNEKLFF. As DNA, the CDR3 is TGTGCCACCAGCAGAGGGGATTGGCAGGGGTCTAATGAAAAACTGTTTTTT.

The gene calls are TRBV10-3 and TRBJ1-3; maybe TRBD1 (6 bases). The CDR3 is 14 residues long. The germline V gene encodes CDR1 ENHRY and CDR2 SYGVKD. Between the trimmed V and J ends, which lost 6 bases and 3 bases, there was a span of 12 bases. CDR3 nucleotide sequence: TGTGCCATCAGCGACAGGACCTTTGGAAACACCATATATTTT. Translating gives CAISDRTFGNTIYF.

This chain uses TRBV6-5 with TRBJ2-7; 12 bases fit TRBD2. Germline V gene sequence: CDR1 MNHEY, CDR2 SVGAGI. The CDR3 length is 16 residues. V lost 4 bases to trimming and J lost 6 bases; unmatched junction nucleotides: 10. CDR3 loop: CASSLSLAGGLREQYF. The CDR3 DNA reads TGTGCCAGCAGTTTAAGCCTAGCGGGAGGGCTCCGCGAGCAGTACTTC.

This clone was seen just once. The CDR3 nucleotides read TGTGCCAGCAGCTCGGGAGGGAGCTCCTACGAGCAGTACTTC. Its protein product is CASSSGGSSYEQYF. J is TRBJ2-7 and V is TRBV5-4, with TRBD2 identical over 8 bases. J was trimmed by 0 bases and V by 3 bases; bases with no gene match: 2. Germline V CDR1 and CDR2: SGHNT, YYREEE (reference sequence). The CDR3 covers 14 residues.

CDR3 sequence reads: CASSFDQGTYNEQFF. The CDR3 DNA reads TGTGCCAGCAGTTTTGATCAGGGGACCTACAATGAGCAGTTCTTC. The V gene is TRBV27, the J gene TRBJ2-1; a possible D gene is TRBD1 (6 bases). The CDR3 extends over 15 amino acids. Germline CDR1 MNHEY, CDR2 SMNVEV (reference sequence). Trimming shortened V by 3 bases and J by 2 bases, and 11 bases separated the two germline ends.

The chain combines TRBV21-1 with TRBJ2-2; the table's D call, TRBD1, was not checked against the DNA. TRBV21-1 is marked as a pseudogene. This CDR3 comprises 15 residues. The CDR3 region has the DNA TGTGCCAGCAGCTCGGACAGACTTAACACCGGGGAGCTGTTTTTT. Encoded protein: CASSSDRLNTGELFF.

The rearrangement joins TRBV2 to TRBJ1-1; TRBD1 matches 10 bases. The CDR3 spans 14 residues. The ends lost 6 bases at V and 5 bases at J; junction bases unmatched: 6. The germline V gene encodes CDR1 SNHLY and CDR2 FYNNEI. CDR3: CASSRDRGGTEAFF. The CDR3 DNA is TGTGCCAGCAGCCGGGACAGGGGAGGGACTGAAGCTTTCTTT.